The rows below give T cell receptor beta chains drawn from one sample of a study of T cell responses to AZD1222 COVID-19 vaccine. Produced via immunoSEQ multiplex PCR; TCRdb's table is partial and in-frame only. The sample has about 140,000 clones; under 95% are singletons. The specimen comprised peripheral blood, sampled on day 0 of AZD1222 vaccination. These receptors originate from an adult in good health. Each CDR3 is given without its conserved first and last residue.

v_call cdr3_aa
TRBV5-1 ASSLRGGPNYGYT
TRBV5-4 ASSLDLMGAGALH
TRBV28 ASTDGRGGRDYEQY
TRBV18 ASSPGSGGGNQPQH
TRBV6-6 ASSGTGTSTDTQY
TRBV9 ASSEGTGHSYEQY
TRBV28 ASSETGARNEKLF
TRBV4-1 ASSQDQGLPYGYT
TRBV29-1 SVEGGLTRDTEAF
TRBV13 ASSLTENTEAF